The 32 T cell receptor beta chains presented below share a single source sample, sequenced in a study of T cell changes during pregnancy in multiple sclerosis. Profiled with immunoSEQ multiplex PCR; TCRdb holds only in-frame clones, not every one. The sample yields 60,000 or so clones, 75% to 95% seen once. The source was peripheral blood, collected before pregnancy. The receptors were gathered from a female donor with multiple sclerosis, enrolled in a pregnancy study.

This chain links TRBV9 with TRBJ2-2; maybe TRBD1 (6 bases). Between the trimmed V and J ends, which lost 0 bases and 2 bases, there was a span of 11 bases. Germline assignment: CDR1 SGDLS and CDR2 YYNGEE. CDR3 length: 16 amino acids. This CDR3 is CASSVAGTSNTGELFF. CDR3 in DNA: TGTGCCAGCAGCGTAGCCGGGACAAGCAACACCGGGGAGCTGTTTTTT.

This clone was seen a handful of times. The chain recombines TRBV19 with TRBJ1-5; 10 nucleotides line up with TRBD1. The ends lost 7 bases at V and 6 bases at J; junction bases unmatched: 12. Germline V lookup: CDR1 LNHDA, CDR2 SQIVND (reference sequence). The CDR3 runs to 16 residues. CDR3 nucleotides: TGTGCCAGTACTCCCCGGGACAGGGGAAGGGGTCAGCCCCAGCATTTT. Encoded protein: CASTPRDRGRGQPQHF. The full variable domain, its missing parts supplied by reference TRBV19 and TRBJ1-5, is DGGITQSPKYLFRKEGQNVTLSCEQNLNHDAMYWYRQDPGQGLRLIYYSQIVNDFQKGDIAEGYSVSREKKESFPLTVTSAQKNPTAFYLCASTPRDRGRGQPQHFGDGTRLSIL.

V gene TRBV4-1 combines with J gene TRBJ1-1; TRBD1 matches 11 bases. CDR1 is MGHRA and CDR2 is YSYEKL in the germline V gene. The CDR3 spans 16 residues. V shed 1 base and J 6 bases; nucleotides not matched to a gene: 7. CDR3 DNA sequence: TGCGCCAGCAGCCAAGTTTTCCGGGACAGGGGGGCTGAAGCTTTCTTT. This encodes CASSQVFRDRGAEAFF.

The V gene is TRBV6-1, the J gene TRBJ2-7; D might be TRBD1 (6 bases). CDR3 length equals 15 residues. The germline gives CDR1 MNHNS, CDR2 SASEGT. Trimming removed 4 bases at V and 0 bases at J, with 13 bases between. The DNA for the CDR3 is TGTGCCAGCAGTGGGGACACTCTCTTCTCCTACGAGCAGTACTTC. Translated, it gives CASSGDTLFSYEQYF.

This clone was seen only once. CDR3: CASSLTRGSGFNEQFF. CDR3 DNA: TGTGCCAGCAGCTTAACGCGTGGGTCGGGGTTCAATGAGCAGTTCTTC. This chain connects TRBV7-9 to TRBJ2-1; a possible D gene is TRBD2 (5 bases). V gave up 2 bases and J gave up 6 bases, with 17 bases separating them. This CDR3 region has 16 residues. Germline V gives CDR1 SEHNR, CDR2 FQNEAQ (reference sequence).

V is TRBV2 and J is TRBJ1-6, with 9 bases aligning to TRBD1. The CDR3 runs to 16 residues. Trimming at V came to 5 bases and at J to 7 bases, leaving 9 bases not matched to a gene. The germline gives CDR1 SNHLY, CDR2 FYNNEI. CDR3 in amino acids: CASSLQGATVNSPLHF. CDR3 nucleotides: TGTGCCAGCAGTCTACAGGGGGCGACCGTGAATTCACCCCTCCACTTT.

The chain has TRBV2 and TRBJ1-1; D may be TRBD1 (5 bases). V was clipped by 5 bases and J by 5 bases, with 15 bases between them. The CDR3 sequence is 14 residues long. The germline CDR1 and CDR2 sequences are SNHLY and FYNNEI. CDR3 nucleotides: TGTGCCAGCAGTTTTGACACCGACAGTACTGAAGCTTTCTTT. Its translation is CASSFDTDSTEAFF. Full variable domain (missing parts from reference TRBV2 and TRBJ1-1): EPEVTQTPSHQVTQMGQEVILRCVPISNHLYFYWYRQILGQKVEFLVSFYNNEISEKSEIFDDQFSVERPDGSNFTLKIRSTKLEDSAMYFCASSFDTDSTEAFFGQGTRLTVV.

The chain carries TRBV5-6 and TRBJ2-7; D is possibly TRBD1 (7 bases). Trimming removed 1 base at V and 1 base at J, with 9 bases between. CDR3 length equals 14 residues. Germline V gives CDR1 SGHDT, CDR2 YYEEEE. CDR3 in DNA: TGTGCCAGCAGCTTGCCAGGGGGGTCCTACGAGCAGTACTTC. The encoded protein is CASSLPGGSYEQYF.

The J gene is TRBJ2-3, the V gene TRBV19, with 8 bases matching TRBD1. The V and J ends lost 5 bases and 2 bases, in that order; junction bases with no gene match: 6. The CDR3 is 15 amino acids. The V gene's germline CDR1 is LNHDA and CDR2 SQIVND (reference sequence). As DNA, the CDR3 is TGTGCCAGTAGTCGACAGGGGTCCCCCACAGATACGCAGTATTTT. Residues: CASSRQGSPTDTQYF.

The V call is TRBV7-9, the J call TRBJ2-5, with D perhaps TRBD1 (5 bases). The V and J ends lost 5 bases and 2 bases respectively, with 12 bases between them. Germline CDR1 and CDR2: SEHNR and FQNEAQ (reference sequence). This CDR3 is built from 14 residues. CDR3 loop: CASSQWTIQETQYF. In DNA, the CDR3 is TGTGCCAGCAGCCAATGGACAATTCAAGAGACCCAGTACTTC.

The chain employs TRBV6-4 and TRBJ2-7; 11 bases fit TRBD2. The CDR3 loop spans 19 amino acids. Germline CDR1 MRHNA, CDR2 SNTAGT. After removal of 0 bases from V and 9 bases from J, the junction contained 19 bases not matched to a gene. CDR3 bases: TGTGCCAGCAGTGACTCGGTTAGCGGGGGGGTGGCCTACGAGCACCCGCAGTACTTC. Its protein is CASSDSVSGGVAYEHPQYF.

This chain connects TRBV27 to TRBJ2-1; 8 bases line up with TRBD2. J lost 10 bases, V lost 3 bases, and 8 bases had no gene match. The CDR3 consists of 14 residues. The germline CDR1 and CDR2 sequences are MNHEY and SMNVEV (reference sequence). CDR3 bases: TGTGCCAGCAGTTTGAACGGGGGGGCCGGGGAGCAGTTCTTC. Protein sequence: CASSLNGGAGEQFF.

This chain joins TRBV19 and TRBJ2-3, with D possibly being TRBD2 (5 bases). The CDR3 consists of 14 residues. Per the germline V gene, CDR1 is LNHDA and CDR2 is SQIVND (reference sequence). The V gene lost 3 bases and the J gene lost 6 bases, with 13 bases spanning the gap. The CDR3 spells CASSIDYLRDTQYF. The CDR3 coding sequence is TGTGCCAGTAGTATCGACTACCTTAGGGATACGCAGTATTTT.

This clone was detected a few times. This chain joins TRBV19 and TRBJ2-5; 9 positions match TRBD1. There are 14 residues in the CDR3. J was trimmed by 5 bases and V by 4 bases; bases with no gene match: 5. Germline V gene sequence: CDR1 LNHDA, CDR2 SQIVND (reference sequence). CDR3 coding DNA: TGTGCCAGTAGTAGACAACAGGGGGCTGAGACCCAGTACTTC. It yields the protein CASSRQQGAETQYF.

The chain links TRBV6-5 to TRBJ1-1, with 7 positions matching TRBD1. The CDR3 is 14 residues long. The V gene end was trimmed by 2 bases and the J gene end by 6 bases; junction bases not matched to a gene: 6. CDR1 and CDR2 from the germline V gene are MNHEY and SVGAGI. CDR3 residues: CASSYTPTGAEAFF. The CDR3, as DNA: TGTGCCAGCAGTTACACCCCCACAGGGGCTGAAGCTTTCTTT.

The rearrangement joins TRBV4-3 to TRBJ2-1, with 10 bases aligning to TRBD2. V was clipped by 0 bases and J by 4 bases; unmatched bases: 3. The germline CDR1 and CDR2 sequences are LGHNA and YSLEER. This CDR3 contains 16 residues. For the CDR3, the DNA is TGCGCCAGCAGCCAAGAGGCGGGACTAGCGTACAATGAGCAGTTCTTC. Its translation: CASSQEAGLAYNEQFF.

CDR3 residues: CASSPRTGANYGYTF. Here the CDR3 DNA reads TGTGCCAGCAGTCCTCGGACAGGGGCGAACTATGGCTACACCTTC. The chain uses TRBV7-2 and TRBJ1-2, with 9 positions matching TRBD1. V gave up 6 bases and J gave up 2 bases; unmatched junction bases: 7. Looked up from germline, CDR1 is SGHTA and CDR2 is FQGNSA. This CDR3 is built from 15 residues. The whole variable domain, remainder taken from reference TRBV7-2 and TRBJ1-2, is GAGVSQSPSNKVTEKGKDVELRCDPISGHTALYWYRQSLGQGLEFLIYFQGNSAPDKSGLPSDRFSAERTGGSVSTLTIQRTQQEDSAVYLCASSPRTGANYGYTFGSGTRLTVV.

The chain carries TRBV18 and TRBJ2-3; 8 bases agree with TRBD2. Germline CDR1 and CDR2: KGHSH and LQKENI. CDR3 size: 18 residues. Trimming removed 8 bases from V and 0 bases from J; junction bases left unmatched: 16. CDR3 residues: CASAPLGGALRSTDTQYF. In DNA form, the CDR3 reads TGTGCCAGCGCCCCACTCGGGGGGGCCCTGCGTAGCACAGATACGCAGTATTTT.

This rearrangement joins TRBV4-2 to TRBJ1-3; a possible D gene is TRBD1 (5 bases). The V gene's germline CDR1 is LGHNA and CDR2 YNFKEQ. Trimming shortened V by 4 bases and J by 0 bases, and 10 bases separated the two germline ends. The CDR3 contains 15 residues. CDR3 nucleotides: TGTGCCAGCAGCCCGACAGCCTACTCTGGAAACACCATATATTTT. It codes for CASSPTAYSGNTIYF.

The chain couples TRBV7-9 to TRBJ2-1; a possible D gene is TRBD2 (6 bases). Trimming pared 3 bases from V and 8 bases from J, leaving 23 bases between. Germline values: CDR1 SEHNR, CDR2 FQNEAQ (reference sequence). This CDR3 contains 17 residues. The chain's CDR3 is CASSFFIGQGLKDEQFF. The CDR3 nucleotides are TGTGCCAGCAGCTTTTTTATCGGGCAGGGACTCAAGGATGAGCAGTTCTTC.

The rearrangement uses TRBV14 and TRBJ2-5, with unresolved D. The CDR3 length is 15 residues. Trimming shortened V by 2 bases and J by 2 bases, and 12 bases separated the two germline ends. CDR1 SGHDN and CDR2 FVKESK come from the germline V gene. This CDR3 reads CASSQHGRKQETQYF. CDR3 in DNA: TGTGCCAGCAGCCAACATGGCAGAAAGCAAGAGACCCAGTACTTC.

The chain combines TRBV29-1 with TRBJ1-1; D ambiguous. Germline-derived CDR1 and CDR2 are SQVTM and ANQGSEA. The CDR3 length is 14 residues. V shed 5 bases and J shed 4 bases, with 17 bases lying between them. For the CDR3, the DNA is TGCAGCGTTATTGCAGGATCGGTCCTCACTGAAGCTTTCTTT. Protein product: CSVIAGSVLTEAFF. Full variable domain (missing parts from reference TRBV29-1 and TRBJ1-1): SAVISQKPSRDICQRGTSLTIQCQVDSQVTMMFWYRQQPGQSLTLIATANQGSEATYESGFVIDKFPISRPNLTFSTLTVSNMSPEDSSIYLCSVIAGSVLTEAFFGQGTRLTVV.

The chain recombines TRBV19 with TRBJ1-1, with 9 bases lining up with TRBD1. This CDR3 comprises 15 residues. The junction had 4 bases not matched to a gene; V was cut back by 5 bases and J by 0 bases. Germline V lookup: CDR1 LNHDA, CDR2 SQIVND (reference sequence). CDR3 DNA sequence: TGTGCCAGTAGTTTGCGGACAGGGGTGAACACTGAAGCTTTCTTT. It encodes CASSLRTGVNTEAFF.

The chain combines TRBV7-2 with TRBJ1-2; D gene ambiguous. Trimming shortened V by 6 bases and J by 4 bases, and 18 bases separated the two germline ends. Germline V gene sequence: CDR1 SGHTA, CDR2 FQGNSA. CDR3 length: 15 residues. CDR3 nucleotide sequence: TGTGCCAGCAGTGCCGAGGGAGGGAAGATCTATGGCTACACCTTC. It encodes CASSAEGGKIYGYTF.

This chain uses TRBV10-3 with TRBJ1-1; 7 bases align to TRBD1. CDR1 and CDR2 (germline): ENHRY, SYGVKD. Trimming removed 6 bases from V and 3 bases from J; junction bases left unmatched: 7. The length of the CDR3 is 14 residues. The CDR3 loop reads CAISATGVDTEAFF. CDR3 sequence (DNA): TGTGCCATCAGCGCTACAGGGGTCGACACTGAAGCTTTCTTT.

The chain joins TRBV18 to TRBJ2-3; 7 bases fit TRBD1. The CDR3 length is 15 residues. CDR1 KGHSH and CDR2 LQKENI come from the germline V gene. Trimming took 4 bases from V and 2 from J; bases not matched to a gene: 6. The CDR3 is CASSLFGTATDTQYF. The DNA of the CDR3 is TGTGCCAGCTCACTCTTCGGGACAGCCACAGATACGCAGTATTTT.

The chain combines TRBV29-1 with TRBJ2-3, with a weak D call TRBD2 (7 bases). Germline V gene lookup returns CDR1 SQVTM and CDR2 ANQGSEA. The V end was cut by 5 bases, the J end by 0 bases, with 12 bases between. The CDR3 is made up of 14 amino acids. CDR3 protein: CSVRGGGSTDTQYF. The CDR3 DNA reads TGCAGCGTTCGAGGGGGGGGGAGCACAGATACGCAGTATTTT.

The chain couples TRBV7-2 to TRBJ2-1; possibly TRBD1 for D (6 bases). CDR3 size: 16 residues. Per germline, CDR1 SGHTA and CDR2 FQGNSA. V was cut by 4 bases and J by 4 bases, with 17 bases left in between. The CDR3 loop is CASSSKTGTLYNEQFF. CDR3 DNA sequence: TGTGCCAGCAGCTCGAAAACCGGGACACTATACAATGAGCAGTTCTTC. Supplemented by reference TRBV7-2 and TRBJ2-1, the full variable domain reads GAGVSQSPSNKVTEKGKDVELRCDPISGHTALYWYRQSLGQGLEFLIYFQGNSAPDKSGLPSDRFSAERTGGSVSTLTIQRTQQEDSAVYLCASSSKTGTLYNEQFFGPGTRLTVL.

This clone came up once. V usage is TRBV19 and J usage is TRBJ1-1; 7 nucleotides agree with TRBD1. The junction had 7 bases not matched to a gene; V was cut back by 9 bases and J by 0 bases. The CDR3 is 14 residues long. The germline CDR1 and CDR2 sequences are LNHDA and SQIVND (reference sequence). The CDR3 protein is CASVGQPMNTEAFF. DNA for the CDR3: TGTGCCAGCGTGGGACAGCCCATGAACACTGAAGCTTTCTTT.

The rearrangement links TRBV7-3 to TRBJ2-3, with TRBD2 matching over 10 bases. The germline V gene has CDR1 SGHTA and CDR2 FQGTGA. The CDR3 length is 15 residues. J lost 7 bases, V lost 5 bases, and 9 bases had no gene match. This chain's CDR3 is CASSPTSGGANTQYF. In DNA form, the CDR3 reads TGTGCCAGCAGCCCGACCAGCGGGGGGGCTAATACGCAGTATTTT. Full variable domain (rest looked up from reference TRBV7-3 and TRBJ2-3): GAGVSQTPSNKVTEKGKYVELRCDPISGHTALYWYRQSLGQGPEFLIYFQGTGAADDSGLPNDRFFAVRPEGSVSTLKIQRTERGDSAVYLCASSPTSGGANTQYFGPGTRLTVL.

CDR3 DNA: TGCAGCGTTGAAGATCGGGACGGGAGCTACTATGGCTACACCTTC. It translates to CSVEDRDGSYYGYTF. This chain connects TRBV29-1 to TRBJ1-2; possible D gene TRBD1, 5 bases. With 0 bases removed from V and 3 bases from J, the gap between germline ends came to 14 bases. Germline assignment: CDR1 SQVTM and CDR2 ANQGSEA. This CDR3 contains 15 residues.

The gene calls are TRBV10-3 and TRBJ2-7; TRBD1 matches 7 bases. Trimming removed 4 bases from V and 6 bases from J; junction bases left unmatched: 6. This CDR3 has 13 amino acids. Germline V gene lookup returns CDR1 ENHRY and CDR2 SYGVKD. CDR3 region: CAISGGQAGEQYF. DNA for the CDR3: TGTGCCATCAGTGGAGGACAGGCGGGCGAGCAGTACTTC.